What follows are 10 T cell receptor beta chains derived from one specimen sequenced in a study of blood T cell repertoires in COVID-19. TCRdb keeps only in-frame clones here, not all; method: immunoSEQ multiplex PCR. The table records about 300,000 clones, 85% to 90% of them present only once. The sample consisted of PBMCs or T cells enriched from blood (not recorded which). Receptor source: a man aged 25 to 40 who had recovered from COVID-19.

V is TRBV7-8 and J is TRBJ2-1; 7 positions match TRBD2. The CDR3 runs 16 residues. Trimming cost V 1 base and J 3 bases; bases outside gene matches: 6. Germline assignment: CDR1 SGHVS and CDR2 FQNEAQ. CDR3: CASSLGGSGNYNEQFF. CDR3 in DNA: TGTGCCAGCAGCTTAGGCGGGAGCGGAAACTACAATGAGCAGTTCTTC.

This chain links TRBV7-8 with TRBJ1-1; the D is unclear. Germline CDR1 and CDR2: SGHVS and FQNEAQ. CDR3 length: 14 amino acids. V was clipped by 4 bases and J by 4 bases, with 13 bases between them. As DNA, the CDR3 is TGTGCCAGCAGCTGGGAATGGAGCGGCACTGAAGCTTTCTTT. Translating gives CASSWEWSGTEAFF.

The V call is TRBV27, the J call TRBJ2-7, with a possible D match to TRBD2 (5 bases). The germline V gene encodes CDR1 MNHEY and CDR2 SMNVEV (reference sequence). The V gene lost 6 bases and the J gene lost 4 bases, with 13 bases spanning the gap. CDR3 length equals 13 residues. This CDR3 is CASSRTGRYEQYF. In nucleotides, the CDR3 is TGTGCCAGCAGCCGGACGGGAAGATACGAGCAGTACTTC.

CDR3 in DNA: TGTGCCAGCAGTCAGAACAGGGACAGCTCTGGAAACACCATATATTTT. Translation: CASSQNRDSSGNTIYF. The chain joins TRBV28 to TRBJ1-3; TRBD1 matches at 7 bases. Losses at the gene ends were 5 bases for V and 0 bases for J; bases not matched to a gene: 7. CDR3 length: 16 amino acids. Germline loops: CDR1 MDHEN, CDR2 SYDVKM.

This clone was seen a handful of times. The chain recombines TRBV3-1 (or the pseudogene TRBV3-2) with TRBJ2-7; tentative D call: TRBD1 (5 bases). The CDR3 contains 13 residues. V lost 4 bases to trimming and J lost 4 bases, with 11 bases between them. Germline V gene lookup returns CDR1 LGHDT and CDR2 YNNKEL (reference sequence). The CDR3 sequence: CASSRKGLYEQYF. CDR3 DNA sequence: TGTGCCAGCAGCCGCAAGGGGCTGTACGAGCAGTACTTC.

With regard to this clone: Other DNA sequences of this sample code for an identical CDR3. In nucleotides, the CDR3 is TGTGCCAGTAGTTCGGGACAGGGTTACACTGAAGCTTTCTTT. It specifies CASSSGQGYTEAFF. The J gene is TRBJ1-1, the V gene TRBV19; 9 bases are shared with TRBD1. The CDR3 spans 14 residues. With 5 bases clipped from V and 3 bases from J, the junction kept 4 bases outside the gene matches. Germline V gene sequence: CDR1 LNHDA, CDR2 SQIVND (reference sequence). The complete variable domain, with remaining parts taken from reference TRBV19 and TRBJ1-1, reads DGGITQSPKYLFRKEGQNVTLSCEQNLNHDAMYWYRQDPGQGLRLIYYSQIVNDFQKGDIAEGYSVSREKKESFPLTVTSAQKNPTAFYLCASSSGQGYTEAFFGQGTRLTVV.

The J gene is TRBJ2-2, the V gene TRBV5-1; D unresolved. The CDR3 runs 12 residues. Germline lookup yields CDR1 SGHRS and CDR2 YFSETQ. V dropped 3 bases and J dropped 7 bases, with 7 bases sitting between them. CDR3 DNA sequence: TGCGCCAGCAGCTGGGCTGGCGGGGAGCTGTTTTTT. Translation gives CASSWAGGELFF.

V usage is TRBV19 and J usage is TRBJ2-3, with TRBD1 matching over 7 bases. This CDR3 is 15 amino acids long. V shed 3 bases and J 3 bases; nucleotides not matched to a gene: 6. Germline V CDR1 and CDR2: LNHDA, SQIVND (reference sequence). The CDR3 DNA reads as TGTGCCAGTAGTATCGGGGACAGTAGGACAGATACGCAGTATTTT. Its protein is CASSIGDSRTDTQYF.

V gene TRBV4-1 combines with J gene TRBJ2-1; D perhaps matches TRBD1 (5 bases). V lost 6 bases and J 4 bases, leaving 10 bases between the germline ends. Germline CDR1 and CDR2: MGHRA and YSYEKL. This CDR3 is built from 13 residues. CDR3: CASRMTVYNEQFF. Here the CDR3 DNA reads TGCGCCAGCAGAATGACAGTTTACAATGAGCAGTTCTTC.

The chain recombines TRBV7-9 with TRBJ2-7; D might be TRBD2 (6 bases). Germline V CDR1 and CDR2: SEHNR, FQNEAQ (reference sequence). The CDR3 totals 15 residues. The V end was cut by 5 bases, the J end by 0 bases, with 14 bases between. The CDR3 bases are TGTGCCAGCAGCCCGGGGGAGCGACCCTCCTACGAGCAGTACTTC. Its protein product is CASSPGERPSYEQYF.